This TCR beta chain came from a study of Siglec-9 on CD8 T cells in melanoma. General study points: An effector memory CD8+ subset marked by Siglec-9 reportedly appeared to gather in melanoma.

Regarding this clone: No antigen is known for it.

CDR1 and CDR2 from the germline V gene are MNHEY and SMNVEV (reference sequence). With 1 base removed from V and 3 bases from J, the gap between germline ends came to 10 bases. The CDR3 is 14 amino acids. Generated by immunoSEQ multiplex PCR, the TCRdb table keeps only in-frame clones and is missing some. The repertoire holds around 30,000 clones, with 75% to 90% as singletons. This clonotype was sampled from a human donor in good health. The specimen sequenced was Siglec-9- CD8+ T cells sorted from blood. V gene TRBV27 combines with J gene TRBJ2-7, with TRBD1 as a possible D gene (5 bases). CDR3 DNA sequence: TGTGCCAGCAGTTTATATCAGGGATTCTACGAGCAGTACTTC. Protein product: CASSLYQGFYEQYF.